This TCR beta chain was recorded in a study of blood T cell repertoires in COVID-19 (dated by TCRdb to the early 2020s). General notes on the study: Samples covering the acute and convalescent phases of COVID-19 were provided by collaborators in the United States, Italy and Spain. The prospective study material was composed of cDNA or gDNA derived from T cells, B-cell-depleted T cells, or PBMCs. Subjects who had been exposed to COVID-19, were actively infected with it, or had recovered from it provided the deeply sampled blood TCRbeta repertoires that made up the dataset. The repertoires were released in a freely available public database meant as a resource for research on the immune response to SARS-CoV-2. The samples were drawn from two sources: the first 160 participants of the ongoing ImmuneRACE study, and 1,254 subjects contributed by 6 global collaborators. A de-identified subject ID, COVID-19 status, age in years and sex were almost always included in the sample metadata. Where HLA class I and class II types were available, the types were taken from metadata supplied by the sample provider, not from assay-based typing. Overall results and qualifications from the work: Clinical and demographic metadata were provided uncurated, with the amount varying by source and participant.

The collaborating institutions used their own protocols to collect whole blood in K2EDTA tubes. For TCRbeta analysis, collaborators shipped samples in one of three forms: frozen whole blood, isolated PBMCs, or DNA extracted from either of those sample types. The immunoSEQ Assay, a bias-controlled multiplex PCR, was used to amplify TCRbeta CDR3 regions from genomic DNA. The authors processed their data as follows. Within the assay, amplification of reference gene primers was used to estimate how many nucleated cells each sample contained. Sequence reads were collapsed and filtered to measure the absolute abundance of every unique TCRbeta CDR3 rearrangement. For each sample, productive Simpson clonality was calculated by taking the square root of Simpson's diversity index across productive rearrangements. The source is immuneACCESS, and TCRdb retained only in-frame sequences with V and J called. Part of the clones is not carried over; for the studies checked, unresolved V genes explain less than half of this, and the remainder is unexplained. V, J and clone size are taken as reported in that table, and D and trimming were inferred from the DNA itself. The sample table shows around 300,000 clones, and 85% are seen once. The ten top clones hold approximately 3.8% of the sample.

From its cysteine to its phenylalanine, the CDR3 spans 17 amino acids. Kept here is only the CDR3 DNA, which spans 51 bases and is read in frame from base 1. Trimming leaves V shorter by 4 bases and J shorter by 2 bases, with the junction holding 13 bases beyond the gene matches. Per the germline V gene, SGHDT is the CDR1 and YYEEEE is the CDR2. Concerning this clone itself: No cognate antigen has been identified for it. Per-nucleotide qualities are absent, and no much larger clonotype sits a single base away.

Recombination linked TRBV5-6 to TRBJ1-2; 8 central nucleotides agree with TRBD1. Source material: peripheral blood. This clonotype was sampled from a woman aged 50 to 60 with active or convalescent COVID-19. The DNA reads TGTGCCAGCAGCACTTCCATCTGGGACAGGCTAAACTATGGCTACACCTTC. The translation is CASSTSIWDRLNYGYTF. Outside the CDR3, residues come from the reference TRBV5-6 and TRBJ1-2 proteins, so the full variable domain is: DAGVTQSPTHLIKTRGQQVTLRCSPKSGHDTVSWYQQALGQGPQFIFQYYEEEERQRGNFPDRFSGHQFPNYSSELNVNALLLGDSALYLCASSTSIWDRLNYGYTFGSGTRLTVV.